Included here is one TCR beta chain sequence, with context. This sample was included in a study of blood T cell repertoires in COVID-19. Study-level background: Researchers got acute and convalescent COVID-19 samples from the United States, Italy and Spain. PBMCs, B-cell-depleted T cells, or T cells were the source of the cDNA or gDNA that made up the material.

Original processing notes: By means of reference gene primer amplification, nucleated cell counts were estimated. Sequencing was performed with immunoSEQ multiplex PCR; in TCRdb, only in-frame clones are kept and a portion is missing. V and J calls and clone size come straight from that table; D and trimming were deduced from the DNA. Seen here are some 490,000 clones, 70% to 90% observed once, and the top ten hold about 3%. The specimen was peripheral blood. This sequence was found in a human donor in a cohort sampled during active COVID-19.

The CDR3 sequence is CASSVARESYNSPLHF. The CDR3 DNA follows: TGTGCCAGCAGTGTAGCGCGGGAGTCCTATAATTCACCCCTCCACTTT. This chain uses TRBV2 with TRBJ1-6; no definite D call. Germline CDR1 SNHLY, CDR2 FYNNEI. The CDR3 sequence is 16 residues long. The ends were cut back, 4 bases at V and 1 base at J, with 11 bases in the middle.